The TCR beta chain described here comes from a study of cytomegalovirus exposure and HLA in healthy donors. Regarding the study as a whole: Sequencing likely caused a cluster of highly shared sequence variants.

Worth noting for this clone: Its antigen is unknown.

Regarding donors, all were healthy bone marrow donors. The study ran its PCR with 60 Vbeta and 13 Jbeta primers. Clones were sequenced by immunoSEQ multiplex PCR, and TCRdb holds only the in-frame ones, with some missing. The sample has 100,000 to 150,000 clones; approximately 87% are singletons. Germline-derived CDR1 and CDR2 are MNHNS and SASEGT. V shed 0 bases and J 9 bases; nucleotides not matched to a gene: 11. The CDR3 runs to 17 residues. The specimen sequenced was PBMCs. The V call is TRBV6-1, the J call TRBJ2-3, with 11 bases that match TRBD2. The receptor comes from a man aged 18 to 35 in good health and CMV-seropositive. Written as DNA, the CDR3 is TGTGCCAGCAGTGAAGCAGGGGGGGTAGCGGGGGGGCCCACGCAGTATTTT. Its translation is CASSEAGGVAGGPTQYF.